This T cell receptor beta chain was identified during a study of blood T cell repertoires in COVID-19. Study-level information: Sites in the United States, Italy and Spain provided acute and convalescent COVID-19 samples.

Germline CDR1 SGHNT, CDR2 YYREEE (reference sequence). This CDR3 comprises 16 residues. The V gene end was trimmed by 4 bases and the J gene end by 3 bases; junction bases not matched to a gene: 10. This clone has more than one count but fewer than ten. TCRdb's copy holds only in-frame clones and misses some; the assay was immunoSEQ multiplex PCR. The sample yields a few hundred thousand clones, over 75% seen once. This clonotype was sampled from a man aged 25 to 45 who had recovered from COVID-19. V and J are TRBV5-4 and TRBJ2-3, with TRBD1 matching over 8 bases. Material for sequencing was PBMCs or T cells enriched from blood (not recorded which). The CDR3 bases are TGTGCCAGCAGCACGCCGGACAGGGTGATTACAGATACGCAGTATTTT. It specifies CASSTPDRVITDTQYF.